The source of this TCR beta chain is a study of T cells after yellow fever vaccination. General observations from the study: From the bulk population, abundant clonotypes could contaminate and appear within FACS-sorted repertoires. Boosting was followed by the reappearance of most primary-vaccination clones (roughly 95% CD4, about 88% CD8).

CDR1 is LGHNA and CDR2 is YNFKEQ in the germline V gene. The V gene end was trimmed by 1 base and the J gene end by 4 bases; junction bases not matched to a gene: 8. This CDR3 is 17 amino acids long. TCR cDNA, made by 5'RACE template switching, carried an added universal primer site and UMIs. TCRdb reprocessed the 5' RACE reads with MiXCR, giving one entry per CDR3 protein. The table includes fewer than 450,000 distinct CDR3 sequences, approximately 8% detected once. A few counts support this clonotype. What it binds is not known. Sequencing was performed on PBMCs, taken roughly 47 days after the first yellow fever vaccination. The origin of this receptor is a man between 18 and 29 years old who received the YFV17D yellow fever vaccine. The chain carries TRBV4-2 and TRBJ2-1, with TRBD2 matching over 9 bases. The CDR3 loop reads CASSQGHSGGPYNEQFF. CDR3 DNA: TGTGCCAGCAGCCAAGGCCATAGCGGGGGCCCGTACAATGAGCAGTTCTTC.